A single sample is the source of the 27 T cell receptor beta chains below, sequenced in a study of T-cell memory formation after mild COVID-19. TCRdb called the 5' RACE reads again in MiXCR, with one record for every CDR3 protein. The repertoire holds roughly 200,000 distinct CDR3 sequences, with 16% as singletons. What was sequenced was PBMCs or a T cell subset sorted from them (not recorded which). The receptor source for this set is an adult woman who had mild COVID-19 (a few samples of this study predate the infection). Cell type and time point are not known.

The V call is TRBV6-6, the J call TRBJ1-5, with 8 bases matching TRBD1. With 4 bases clipped from V and 6 bases from J, the junction kept 11 bases outside the gene matches. Per germline, CDR1 MNHNY and CDR2 SVGAGI (reference sequence). The CDR3 runs 16 residues. The CDR3 loop reads CASSSAGTGTSQPQHF. The CDR3, as DNA: TGTGCCAGCAGTTCTGCCGGGACAGGCACGAGTCAGCCCCAGCATTTT.

This clonotype was seen only a few times. The chain couples TRBV4-3 to TRBJ2-1, with D maybe TRBD1 (6 bases). V lost 0 bases to trimming and J lost 7 bases, with 13 bases between them. The length of the CDR3 is 15 residues. Germline V gene lookup returns CDR1 LGHNA and CDR2 YSLEER. The CDR3 coding sequence is TGCGCCAGCAGCCAAGATCGGCTACAGGGAAATGAGCAGTTCTTC. This translates into CASSQDRLQGNEQFF.

By share, this clonotype ranks as large. This chain uses TRBV4-1 with TRBJ2-2, with TRBD1 matching 9 bases. J gave up 4 bases and V 4 bases, and 7 bases lay outside the gene matches. Germline CDR1 is MGHRA and CDR2 is YSYEKL. The CDR3 runs to 16 residues. The CDR3 is CASSPSGTGLTGELFF. DNA for the CDR3: TGCGCCAGCAGCCCGTCGGGGACAGGGCTCACCGGGGAGCTGTTTTTT.

This clonotype was detected a few times. CDR3 protein: CASSPGQGLSYEQYF. CDR3 DNA sequence: TGCGCCAGCAGCCCAGGACAGGGGCTCTCCTACGAGCAGTACTTC. V and J are TRBV5-1 and TRBJ2-7; 9 bases map to TRBD1. After removal of 4 bases from V and 0 bases from J, the junction contained 5 bases not matched to a gene. Germline V gene data show CDR1 as SGHRS and CDR2 as YFSETQ. CDR3 size: 15 residues.

This clonotype was seen a few times. The CDR3 bases are TGTGCCAGCAGTCCACTAGCGAGGTACGAGCAGTACTTC. It encodes CASSPLARYEQYF. This sequence joins TRBV6-2 or TRBV6-3 and TRBJ2-7; 7 bases align to TRBD2. J was trimmed by 4 bases and V by 5 bases; bases with no gene match: 5. The CDR3 contains 13 residues. CDR1 and CDR2 (germline): MNHEY, SVGEGT.

This clonotype was seen repeatedly, ten times or more. The gene calls are TRBV5-1 and TRBJ2-7; the D call may be TRBD1 or TRBD2 (5 bases each). In germline, CDR1 is SGHRS, CDR2 YFSETQ. Trimming pared 3 bases from V and 5 bases from J, leaving 15 bases between. This CDR3 region has 14 residues. The CDR3 region is CASSWGPGSNEQYF. CDR3 nucleotide sequence: TGCGCCAGCAGCTGGGGCCCAGGGAGCAACGAGCAGTACTTC.

This clonotype was observed a handful of times. The chain employs TRBV7-2 and TRBJ1-2; 7 bases map to TRBD1. CDR3 length equals 13 residues. Trimming cost V 8 bases and J 6 bases; bases outside gene matches: 9. Germline V lookup: CDR1 SGHTA, CDR2 FQGNSA. The CDR3 sequence: CASSKDRINGYTF. The CDR3 bases are TGTGCCAGCTCAAAGGACAGGATCAATGGCTACACCTTC.

The chain combines TRBV5-1 with TRBJ2-3, with D maybe TRBD2 (5 bases). Germline V gives CDR1 SGHRS, CDR2 YFSETQ. V shed 4 bases and J shed 8 bases, with 14 bases lying between them. This CDR3 has 13 residues. In DNA form, the CDR3 reads TGCGCCAGCAGCGTCTCGACTGGAGGTACGCAGTATTTT. As protein: CASSVSTGGTQYF. Full variable domain (missing parts from reference TRBV5-1 and TRBJ2-3): KAGVTQTPRYLIKTRGQQVTLSCSPISGHRSVSWYQQTPGQGLQFLFEYFSETQRNKGNFPGRFSGRQFSNSRSEMNVSTLELGDSALYLCASSVSTGGTQYFGPGTRLTVL.

The table lists this clonotype with a few counts. This rearrangement joins TRBV20-1 to TRBJ2-5; D unresolved. CDR1 is DFQATT, CDR2 SNEGSKA, per germline (reference sequence). CDR3 size: 12 residues. V was clipped by 2 bases and J by 0 bases, with 4 bases between them. The CDR3 bases are TGCAGTGCTAGACGGAACCAAGAGACCCAGTACTTC. It is translated as CSARRNQETQYF.

This clonotype was picked up a small number of times. J is TRBJ1-2 and V is TRBV5-1, with TRBD1 matching over 7 bases. The CDR3 is made up of 12 amino acids. Trimming took 4 bases from V and 10 from J; bases not matched to a gene: 7. Germline assignment: CDR1 SGHRS and CDR2 YFSETQ. The CDR3 DNA follows: TGCGCCAGCAGCCTACAGACAGGGTCCTACACCTTC. This translates into CASSLQTGSYTF.

This chain joins TRBV14 and TRBJ2-2; 11 nucleotides line up with TRBD1. Germline loops: CDR1 SGHDN, CDR2 FVKESK. The CDR3 is 15 residues long. V was pared by 4 bases and J by 6 bases, with 4 bases of the junction left unmatched. In nucleotides, the CDR3 is TGTGCCAGCAGCCTCTGGACAGGGGGCTCCGGGGAGCTGTTTTTT. Protein sequence: CASSLWTGGSGELFF.

This clonotype was observed at least ten times. The rearrangement uses TRBV4-3 and TRBJ2-5; the D gene could be TRBD1 or TRBD2 (7 bases each). Germline V CDR1 and CDR2: LGHNA, YSLEER. The CDR3 totals 15 residues. V was cut by 1 base and J by 2 bases, with 11 bases left in between. The CDR3 spells CASSQAGGQQETQYF. For the CDR3, the DNA is TGCGCCAGCAGCCAAGCGGGGGGACAGCAAGAGACCCAGTACTTC.

The chain couples TRBV5-1 to TRBJ2-4; TRBD1 agrees at 9 bases. With 4 bases clipped from V and 8 bases from J, the junction kept 7 bases outside the gene matches. The CDR3 consists of 14 residues. The germline V gene encodes CDR1 SGHRS and CDR2 YFSETQ. The CDR3 DNA sequence: TGCGCCAGCAGCCCGGGACAGGGCGGGCACATTCAGTACTTC. Translation gives CASSPGQGGHIQYF.

The DNA of the CDR3 is TGTGCCACCAGTGATCCGGGGACAGGGGGCACCGGGGAGCTGTTTTTT. Translating it yields CATSDPGTGGTGELFF. The chain has TRBV24-1 and TRBJ2-2; 11 bases match TRBD1. The CDR3 runs to 16 residues. Germline values: CDR1 KGHDR, CDR2 SFDVKD. Trimming removed 3 bases from V and 4 bases from J; junction bases left unmatched: 3.

This clonotype appeared a few times. The chain employs TRBV2 and TRBJ1-1; D is perhaps TRBD1 (5 bases). Germline V gene sequence: CDR1 SNHLY, CDR2 FYNNEI. CDR3 length equals 14 residues. V was cut by 5 bases and J by 8 bases, with 18 bases left in between. The chain's CDR3 is CASSRDGLAGEAFF. CDR3 DNA sequence: TGTGCCAGCAGTAGGGACGGACTCGCTGGCGAAGCTTTCTTT.

The chain uses TRBV18 and TRBJ2-1; 9 positions match TRBD2. Germline V CDR1 and CDR2: KGHSH, LQKENI. The V and J ends lost 3 bases and 9 bases, in that order; junction bases with no gene match: 9. The CDR3 loop spans 15 amino acids. The chain's CDR3 is CASSPGAGGGGEQFF. The CDR3 nucleotides are TGTGCCAGCTCACCGGGAGCGGGAGGAGGTGGTGAGCAGTTCTTC.

The chain combines TRBV4-3 with TRBJ1-2; tentative D call: TRBD1 (6 bases). V was trimmed by 4 bases and J by 6 bases, leaving 15 bases between them. The germline CDR1 and CDR2 sequences are LGHNA and YSLEER. This CDR3 contains 14 residues. The CDR3: CASSRGRGEDGYTF. The CDR3 nucleotides are TGCGCCAGCAGCCGAGGCAGGGGCGAGGATGGCTACACCTTC.

V and J are TRBV29-1 and TRBJ1-2; D remains unclear. The germline V gene encodes CDR1 SQVTM and CDR2 ANQGSEA. This CDR3 has 13 residues. The ends were cut back, 1 base at V and 4 bases at J, with 10 bases in the middle. The CDR3 DNA is TGCAGCGTTGAAGGTTTGGAGACCTATGGCTACACCTTC. It is translated as CSVEGLETYGYTF. The full variable domain, rest sourced from reference TRBV29-1 and TRBJ1-2, is SAVISQKPSRDICQRGTSLTIQCQVDSQVTMMFWYRQQPGQSLTLIATANQGSEATYESGFVIDKFPISRPNLTFSTLTVSNMSPEDSSIYLCSVEGLETYGYTFGSGTRLTVV.

The chain carries TRBV7-9 and TRBJ2-2; the D gene is possibly TRBD1 (5 bases). The CDR3 has 15 residues. V was cut by 6 bases and J by 1 base, with 12 bases left in between. Germline V gives CDR1 SEHNR, CDR2 FQNEAQ (reference sequence). CDR3 nucleotide sequence: TGTGCCAGCAGTCGGTGGGGCAGGAACACCGGGGAGCTGTTTTTT. It is translated as CASSRWGRNTGELFF. The whole variable domain, remainder taken from reference TRBV7-9 and TRBJ2-2, is DTGVSQNPRHKITKRGQNVTFRCDPISEHNRLYWYRQTLGQGPEFLTYFQNEAQLEKSRLLSDRFSAERPKGSFSTLEIQRTEQGDSAMYLCASSRWGRNTGELFFGEGSRLTVL.

The gene calls are TRBV4-3 and TRBJ2-2; D unclear. This CDR3 is built from 15 residues. Trimming removed 1 base at V and 5 bases at J, with 11 bases between. From germline, CDR1 is LGHNA and CDR2 YSLEER. The CDR3 reads CASSQGTARTGELFF. CDR3 DNA: TGCGCCAGCAGCCAAGGTACAGCGCGAACCGGGGAGCTGTTTTTT.

This clonotype was counted many times. The J gene is TRBJ2-1, the V gene TRBV12-3 or TRBV12-4; TRBD2 matches 7 bases. The CDR3 has 16 residues. J was trimmed by 10 bases and V by 4 bases; bases with no gene match: 16. The CDR3 is CASSSLRDYFVGEQFF. The CDR3 DNA is TGTGCCAGCAGTTCCCTCCGGGACTACTTCGTCGGGGAGCAGTTCTTC.

CDR3 coding DNA: TGCAGTGCTGGAGGCTTAGGGACAGAAGAGACCCAGTACTTC. Protein product: CSAGGLGTEETQYF. The chain links TRBV20-1 to TRBJ2-5, with TRBD1 identical over 7 bases. Germline CDR1 and CDR2: DFQATT and SNEGSKA (reference sequence). The CDR3 sequence is 14 residues long. V was clipped by 5 bases and J by 3 bases; unmatched bases: 9.

The gene calls are TRBV25-1 and TRBJ2-1, with 10 bases lining up with TRBD2. V shed 2 bases, J shed 8 bases, and the junction held 6 bases outside the gene matches. This CDR3 is 15 amino acids long. CDR1 and CDR2 from the germline V gene are MGHDK and SYGVNS. The CDR3 DNA follows: TGTGCCAGCAGTGAAACTAGCGGGAATGTCGATGAGCAGTTCTTC. Translating gives CASSETSGNVDEQFF.

The genes are TRBV29-1 and TRBJ2-3; no definite D call. The V end lost 0 bases, the J end lost 8 bases, and 12 bases lay between the germline ends. This CDR3 is 13 amino acids long. Per the germline V gene, CDR1 is SQVTM and CDR2 is ANQGSEA. Here the CDR3 DNA reads TGCAGCGTTGAAGAAAATGGGTCAGGTACGCAGTATTTT. As protein: CSVEENGSGTQYF.

The genes are TRBV10-3 and TRBJ2-7, with 9 nucleotides matching TRBD2. The CDR3 length is 14 residues. V was pared by 4 bases and J by 5 bases, with 6 bases of the junction left unmatched. The germline V gene has CDR1 ENHRY and CDR2 SYGVKD. This CDR3 reads CAISVLAGSDEQYF. The CDR3, as DNA: TGTGCCATCAGTGTCCTAGCGGGATCGGACGAGCAGTACTTC.

This clonotype was seen a few times. The chain has TRBV4-2 and TRBJ1-2; no clear D. Trimming pared 0 bases from V and 3 bases from J, leaving 11 bases between. The CDR3 consists of 15 residues. Germline V gene data show CDR1 as LGHNA and CDR2 as YNFKEQ. The CDR3 sequence: CASSQERAADYGYTF. In DNA, the CDR3 is TGTGCCAGCAGCCAAGAGAGGGCGGCGGACTATGGCTACACCTTC.

The J gene is TRBJ1-1, the V gene TRBV5-1; 8 nucleotides agree with TRBD1. CDR1 is SGHRS, CDR2 YFSETQ, per germline. V gave up 5 bases and J gave up 3 bases; unmatched junction bases: 6. The CDR3 covers 14 residues. The CDR3 DNA is TGCGCCAGCAGTTACATGACAGGGGACACTGAAGCTTTCTTT. This codes for CASSYMTGDTEAFF.